This T cell receptor beta chain was sequenced for a study of Tregs in tolerant kidney transplant recipients. Germline V gives CDR1 GTSNPN, CDR2 SVGIG (reference sequence). Unmatched junction bases numbered 0, after V lost 5 bases and J lost 2 bases. The CDR3 length is 12 residues. The table came from immunoSEQ multiplex PCR; TCRdb's copy has only in-frame clones and leaves some out. The top ten hold approximately 0.69% of the sample, which has about 240,000 clones, approximately 84% seen once. The V and J genes are TRBV30 and TRBJ1-5, with 7 nucleotides matching TRBD1. This receptor was obtained from a human donor in good health. Sequencing was performed on CD4+ T cells from blood. The CDR3 nucleotides read TGTGCCTGGGACAGGGGCAATCAGCCCCAGCATTTT. This sequence encodes CAWDRGNQPQHF.